A single sample gave rise to the 29 T cell receptor beta chains below, sequenced in a study of blood T cell repertoires in COVID-19. This table comes from immunoSEQ multiplex PCR, and its TCRdb copy is limited to in-frame clones, with some not included. The data show 450,000 or so clones, roughly 89% seen once. Sample: peripheral blood. The receptors derive from a man aged 18 to 35 with COVID-19, enrolled during active disease.

This clone was detected once. This chain links TRBV5-1 with TRBJ2-2, with 9 bases matching TRBD2. J gave up 5 bases and V 7 bases, and 12 bases lay outside the gene matches. CDR3 length equals 16 residues. The germline V gene has CDR1 SGHRS and CDR2 YFSETQ. The CDR3 sequence is CASEWGTSSITGELFF. The CDR3 DNA reads TGCGCCAGCGAGTGGGGGACTAGCTCAATTACCGGGGAGCTGTTTTTT.

The chain recombines TRBV6-5 with TRBJ1-5; 8 nucleotides line up with TRBD1. This CDR3 contains 15 residues. Germline V gene lookup returns CDR1 MNHEY and CDR2 SVGAGI. V gave up 4 bases and J gave up 3 bases; unmatched junction bases: 5. The CDR3 DNA sequence: TGTGCCAGCAGTTCCGGGACAGGATACAATCAGCCCCAGCATTTT. Protein sequence: CASSSGTGYNQPQHF.

The V gene is TRBV12-3 or TRBV12-4, the J gene TRBJ1-1; D possibly corresponds to TRBD1 (6 bases). This CDR3 is 12 amino acids long. V lost 4 bases and J lost 6, with 9 bases in between. In DNA, the CDR3 is TGTGCCAGCAGTTCAGGGGCGCCTGAAGCTTTCTTT. Its protein is CASSSGAPEAFF.

Only a few counts were recorded for this clone. V usage is TRBV4-1 and J usage is TRBJ2-3; 7 bases are shared with TRBD2. CDR1 MGHRA and CDR2 YSYEKL come from the germline V gene. V was clipped by 4 bases and J by 0 bases; unmatched bases: 1. The CDR3 has 14 amino acids. Written as DNA, the CDR3 is TGCGCCAGCAGCCGACTAGCTAGCACAGATACGCAGTATTTT. This codes for CASSRLASTDTQYF.

The rearrangement joins TRBV20-1 to TRBJ1-1, with 11 bases identical to TRBD1. The trim removed 8 bases at V and 11 bases at J, leaving 7 bases unmatched. Germline CDR1 reads DFQATT; CDR2 reads SNEGSKA (reference sequence). The CDR3 has 11 amino acids. The CDR3 sequence: CSTGTGGRAFF. The CDR3 nucleotides read TGCAGTACTGGGACAGGGGGTAGGGCTTTCTTT.

This chain links TRBV7-9 with TRBJ1-4; D gene uncertain. CDR3 length equals 15 residues. Trimming removed 6 bases at V and 4 bases at J, with 15 bases between. Germline CDR1 is SEHNR and CDR2 is FQNEAQ (reference sequence). The chain's CDR3 is CASRKALGLNEKLFF. CDR3 in DNA: TGTGCCAGCAGGAAAGCTCTAGGACTTAATGAAAAACTGTTTTTT. Combining the CDR3 with reference TRBV7-9 and TRBJ1-4 gives the whole variable domain DTGVSQNPRHKITKRGQNVTFRCDPISEHNRLYWYRQTLGQGPEFLTYFQNEAQLEKSRLLSDRFSAERPKGSFSTLEIQRTEQGDSAMYLCASRKALGLNEKLFFGSGTQLSVL.

V usage is TRBV2 and J usage is TRBJ1-4; 8 bases are shared with TRBD1. Germline CDR1 and CDR2: SNHLY and FYNNEI. CDR3 length: 14 residues. The V and J ends lost 6 bases and 8 bases, in that order; junction bases with no gene match: 8. This CDR3 reads CASRQGQVGEKLFF. The DNA of the CDR3 is TGTGCCAGCAGACAGGGACAGGTGGGCGAAAAACTGTTTTTT.

The chain joins TRBV7-9 to TRBJ2-2, with a weak D call TRBD2 (5 bases). V was shortened by 1 base and J by 3 bases, with 9 bases between the two germline ends. The CDR3 sequence is 15 residues long. Per the germline V gene, CDR1 is SEHNR and CDR2 is FQNEAQ (reference sequence). The CDR3 nucleotides read TGTGCCAGCAGCTTAGGGACTGGGGACACCGGGGAGCTGTTTTTT. Translated, it gives CASSLGTGDTGELFF. The full variable domain, in which reference TRBV7-9 and TRBJ2-2 provide the parts outside the CDR3, is DTGVSQNPRHKITKRGQNVTFRCDPISEHNRLYWYRQTLGQGPEFLTYFQNEAQLEKSRLLSDRFSAERPKGSFSTLEIQRTEQGDSAMYLCASSLGTGDTGELFFGEGSRLTVL.

V usage is TRBV7-9 and J usage is TRBJ2-3; D gene uncertain. Looked up from germline, CDR1 is SEHNR and CDR2 is FQNEAQ (reference sequence). V gave up 1 base and J gave up 3 bases, with 8 bases separating them. The CDR3 totals 14 residues. The CDR3 reads CASSLVAVTDTQYF. CDR3 nucleotide sequence: TGTGCCAGCAGCTTAGTGGCGGTAACAGATACGCAGTATTTT.

This chain uses TRBV18 with TRBJ2-5, with 7 bases fitting TRBD1. Losses at the gene ends were 2 bases for V and 2 bases for J; bases not matched to a gene: 5. The V gene's germline CDR1 is KGHSH and CDR2 LQKENI. The CDR3 is 15 amino acids. In DNA, the CDR3 is TGTGCCAGCTCACCATTAGGGGGCAGGCAAGAGACCCAGTACTTC. It codes for CASSPLGGRQETQYF.

The genes are TRBV3-1 (or the pseudogene TRBV3-2) and TRBJ1-1; 11 bases align to TRBD1. Germline CDR1 reads LGHDT; CDR2 reads YNNKEL (reference sequence). J was trimmed by 2 bases and V by 7 bases; bases with no gene match: 6. The CDR3 runs to 15 residues. In nucleotides, the CDR3 is TGTGCCAGCACCTGGACAGGGGGCGCAAACACTGAAGCTTTCTTT. Residues: CASTWTGGANTEAFF.

This clone was observed at least ten times. V is TRBV4-1 and J is TRBJ2-1; D gene unclear. Trimming took 1 base from V and 4 from J, leaving 8 bases between them. Germline CDR1 and CDR2: MGHRA and YSYEKL. The CDR3 contains 14 residues. The CDR3 sequence: CASSQVSRYNEQFF. For the CDR3, the DNA is TGCGCCAGCAGCCAAGTGTCCAGGTACAATGAGCAGTTCTTC.

The chain couples TRBV6-5 to TRBJ2-2; possibly TRBD2 for D (5 bases). The CDR3 is 12 amino acids. The ends were cut back, 6 bases at V and 6 bases at J, with 8 bases in the middle. The V gene's germline CDR1 is MNHEY and CDR2 SVGAGI. CDR3 DNA: TGTGCCAGCAGCTTTAGCGCCGGGGAGCTGTTTTTT. As protein: CASSFSAGELFF.

This clone appeared a single time. V is TRBV18 and J is TRBJ1-1, with 11 bases lining up with TRBD1. Germline CDR1 KGHSH, CDR2 LQKENI. The V segment lost 2 bases and the J segment 4 bases; nucleotides outside the gene matches: 6. CDR3 length: 16 residues. The CDR3 coding sequence is TGTGCCAGCTCACCATTTGAAGGACAGGGGGCCACTGAAGCTTTCTTT. It yields the protein CASSPFEGQGATEAFF.

The J gene is TRBJ2-3, the V gene TRBV2; 8 positions match TRBD1. V shed 1 base and J 4 bases; nucleotides not matched to a gene: 1. Germline V lookup: CDR1 SNHLY, CDR2 FYNNEI. The CDR3 consists of 14 residues. The CDR3 loop reads CASSEGQGPDTQYF. DNA of the CDR3: TGTGCCAGCAGTGAAGGACAGGGGCCAGATACGCAGTATTTT.

The chain recombines TRBV5-8 with TRBJ2-1, with 12 nucleotides matching TRBD2. The length of the CDR3 is 15 residues. Trimming at V came to 3 bases and at J to 4 bases, leaving 2 bases not matched to a gene. From germline, CDR1 is SGHTS and CDR2 YDEGEE. The CDR3 here is CASSSTSGGYNEQFF. In DNA form, the CDR3 reads TGTGCCAGCAGCTCGACTAGCGGGGGATACAATGAGCAGTTCTTC.

The DNA for the CDR3 is TGCGCCAGCAGCCAAGATACCGGGACAGGAAACACCATATATTTT. Translated: CASSQDTGTGNTIYF. The gene calls are TRBV4-1 and TRBJ1-3, with a weak D call TRBD1 (6 bases). There are 15 residues in the CDR3. CDR1 MGHRA and CDR2 YSYEKL come from the germline V gene. V lost 0 bases and J 4 bases, leaving 10 bases between the germline ends.

This rearrangement joins TRBV24-1 to TRBJ2-1, with 16 positions matching TRBD2. The V gene end was trimmed by 4 bases and the J gene end by 8 bases; junction bases not matched to a gene: 10. The CDR3 runs 18 residues. Germline CDR1 and CDR2: KGHDR and SFDVKD. CDR3 DNA: TGTGCCACCAGTGACCCCGGGACTAGCGGGGGGGCTAGGGATGAGCAGTTCTTC. Protein sequence: CATSDPGTSGGARDEQFF.

This rearrangement joins TRBV27 to TRBJ1-1; D uncertain. Trimming removed 0 bases from V and 3 bases from J, with 11 bases in between. The CDR3 spans 15 residues. Germline V gives CDR1 MNHEY, CDR2 SMNVEV (reference sequence). Here the CDR3 reads CASSLSRRTHTEAFF. Written as DNA, the CDR3 is TGTGCCAGCAGTTTATCGAGGAGAACCCACACTGAAGCTTTCTTT.

The count of this clone is one. This rearrangement joins TRBV6-6 to TRBJ2-7, with 7 bases identical to TRBD1. V shed 4 bases and J 6 bases; nucleotides not matched to a gene: 6. The CDR3 has 13 residues. CDR1 and CDR2 from the germline V gene are MNHNY and SVGAGI (reference sequence). In DNA form, the CDR3 reads TGTGCCAGCAGTTTCCGACAGGGCGGCGAGCAGTACTTC. It yields the protein CASSFRQGGEQYF.

This clone was observed a single time. V gene TRBV24-1 combines with J gene TRBJ2-1, with TRBD2 identical over 7 bases. This CDR3 contains 15 residues. CDR1 and CDR2 from the germline V gene are KGHDR and SFDVKD. The trim removed 2 bases at V and 4 bases at J, leaving 4 bases unmatched. The CDR3: CATSDSGEGYNEQFF. CDR3 in DNA: TGTGCCACCAGTGATTCGGGGGAGGGTTACAATGAGCAGTTCTTC.

V and J are TRBV10-1 and TRBJ2-1; 7 nucleotides agree with TRBD1. The CDR3 sequence is 14 residues long. V dropped 6 bases and J dropped 10; count of bases not matched to a gene: 12. Germline V gene sequence: CDR1 WNHNN, CDR2 SYGVQD (reference sequence). CDR3 bases: TGCGCCAGCAGCAAGAGGGCCGGACAGGTAGAGCAGTTCTTC. It yields the protein CASSKRAGQVEQFF.

This chain uses TRBV5-1 with TRBJ2-7; unclear D gene. The CDR3 consists of 13 residues. Germline CDR1 and CDR2: SGHRS and YFSETQ. Trimming took 0 bases from V and 6 from J, leaving 10 bases between them. The CDR3 reads CASSLESLTEQYF. In nucleotides, the CDR3 is TGCGCCAGCAGCTTGGAGAGCCTAACCGAGCAGTACTTC.

The chain couples TRBV24-1 to TRBJ1-2, with D tentatively TRBD1 (5 bases). CDR1 KGHDR and CDR2 SFDVKD come from the germline V gene. The CDR3 runs 14 residues. Trimming took 3 bases from V and 5 from J, leaving 12 bases between them. The CDR3 protein is CATSDPRVGYGYTF. The DNA for the CDR3 is TGTGCCACCAGTGATCCCAGGGTGGGATATGGCTACACCTTC.

The chain combines TRBV6-5 with TRBJ2-7; 12 bases are shared with TRBD2. The CDR3 extends over 15 amino acids. V lost 6 bases to trimming and J lost 5 bases; unmatched junction nucleotides: 8. Germline CDR1 is MNHEY and CDR2 is SVGAGI. The CDR3 loop is CASSLAGGPNDEQYF. CDR3 bases: TGTGCCAGCAGCCTAGCGGGGGGGCCGAACGACGAGCAGTACTTC.

This chain connects TRBV10-2 to TRBJ1-5; D might be TRBD1 (5 bases). Germline lookup yields CDR1 WSHSY and CDR2 SAAADI. V dropped 2 bases and J dropped 7 bases, with 12 bases sitting between them. The CDR3 extends over 14 amino acids. Here the CDR3 reads CASSEGRGGQPQHF. CDR3 sequence (DNA): TGCGCCAGCAGTGAGGGAAGGGGAGGCCAGCCCCAGCATTTT.

This chain links TRBV18 with TRBJ2-3; weak D call: TRBD1 (5 bases). The CDR3 spans 16 residues. V was cut by 3 bases and J by 2 bases, with 15 bases left in between. CDR1 and CDR2 from the germline V gene are KGHSH and LQKENI. The CDR3 loop is CASSPRQTDVTDTQYF. The CDR3 DNA reads TGTGCCAGCTCACCGAGGCAGACAGATGTCACAGATACGCAGTATTTT.

This chain connects TRBV18 to TRBJ1-2; tentatively, D is TRBD1 (5 bases). Trimming left V 1 base short and J 8 bases short, with 14 bases between. CDR3 length: 14 residues. From germline, CDR1 is KGHSH and CDR2 LQKENI. Here the CDR3 DNA reads TGTGCCAGCTCACCACTTGACAGACAAGAGGGCTACACCTTC. Residues: CASSPLDRQEGYTF.

The chain employs TRBV11-3 and TRBJ2-5; a weak D match, TRBD2 (7 bases). V gave up 5 bases and J gave up 4 bases, with 20 bases separating them. The CDR3 is made up of 16 amino acids. The V gene's germline CDR1 is SGHNT and CDR2 YENEEA. The CDR3 coding sequence is TGTGCCAGCAGCCCCAATACGGGGGCGGGAGTAGAGACCCAGTACTTC. Residues: CASSPNTGAGVETQYF.